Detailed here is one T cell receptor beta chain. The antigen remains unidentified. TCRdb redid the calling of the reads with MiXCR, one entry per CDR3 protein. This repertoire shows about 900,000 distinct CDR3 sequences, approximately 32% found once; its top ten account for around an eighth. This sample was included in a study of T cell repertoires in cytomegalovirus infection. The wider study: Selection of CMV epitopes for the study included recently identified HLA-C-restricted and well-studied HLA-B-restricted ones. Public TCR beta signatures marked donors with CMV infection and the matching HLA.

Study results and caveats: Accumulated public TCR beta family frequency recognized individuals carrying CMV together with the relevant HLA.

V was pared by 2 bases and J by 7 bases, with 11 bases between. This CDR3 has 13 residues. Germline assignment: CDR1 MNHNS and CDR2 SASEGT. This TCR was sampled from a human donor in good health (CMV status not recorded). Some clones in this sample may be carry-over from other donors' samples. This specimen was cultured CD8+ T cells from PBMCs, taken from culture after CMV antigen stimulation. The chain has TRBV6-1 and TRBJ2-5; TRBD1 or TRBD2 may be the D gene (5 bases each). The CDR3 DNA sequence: TGTGCCAGCAGTGAATGGGACCCGGGGACCCAGTACTTC. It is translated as CASSEWDPGTQYF.